This paragraph covers one T cell receptor (beta chain) sequence. These data come from a study of OX40 agonist ivuxolimab in advanced cancers. Trimming stripped 3 bases from V and 8 bases from J, with 16 bases between. This CDR3 region has 14 residues. Germline CDR1 is SGHTA and CDR2 is FQGNSA. Method: immunoSEQ multiplex PCR; TCRdb's copy keeps in-frame clones and lacks some. The repertoire has fewer than 45,000 clones, just under 85% of them found once; the top ten carry approximately 2.6%. V and J are TRBV7-2 and TRBJ1-2; possible D gene TRBD1, 5 bases. This TCR was sampled from an adult with an advanced solid tumor such as melanoma, head and neck, liver or kidney cancer. The sample consisted of CD4+ or CD8+ T cells sorted from blood, taken in a trial of the OX40 agonist ivuxolimab. CDR3 bases: TGTGCCAGCAGCTTTACCGGGACCTTAGGGGGCTACACCTTC. This encodes CASSFTGTLGGYTF.